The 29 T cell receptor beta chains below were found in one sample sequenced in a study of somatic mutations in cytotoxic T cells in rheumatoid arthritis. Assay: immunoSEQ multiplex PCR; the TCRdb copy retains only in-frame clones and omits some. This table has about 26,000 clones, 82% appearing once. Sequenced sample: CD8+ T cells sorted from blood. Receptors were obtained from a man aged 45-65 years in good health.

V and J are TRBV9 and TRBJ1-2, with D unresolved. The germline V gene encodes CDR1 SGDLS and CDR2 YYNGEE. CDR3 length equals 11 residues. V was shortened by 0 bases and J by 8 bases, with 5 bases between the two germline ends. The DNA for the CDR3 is TGTGCCAGCAGCGTAGCATCCGGCTACACCTTC. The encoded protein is CASSVASGYTF.

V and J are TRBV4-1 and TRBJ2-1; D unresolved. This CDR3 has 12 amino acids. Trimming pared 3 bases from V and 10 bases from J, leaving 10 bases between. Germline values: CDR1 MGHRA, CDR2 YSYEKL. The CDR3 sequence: CASSQGGREQFF. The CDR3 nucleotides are TGCGCCAGCAGCCAGGGCGGACGAGAGCAGTTCTTC.

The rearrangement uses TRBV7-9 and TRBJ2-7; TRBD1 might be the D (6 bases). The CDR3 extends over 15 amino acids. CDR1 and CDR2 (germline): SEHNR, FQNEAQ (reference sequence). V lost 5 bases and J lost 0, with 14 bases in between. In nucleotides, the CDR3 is TGTGCCAGCAGCCCAAGGGGGTCTCACTCCTACGAGCAGTACTTC. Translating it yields CASSPRGSHSYEQYF.

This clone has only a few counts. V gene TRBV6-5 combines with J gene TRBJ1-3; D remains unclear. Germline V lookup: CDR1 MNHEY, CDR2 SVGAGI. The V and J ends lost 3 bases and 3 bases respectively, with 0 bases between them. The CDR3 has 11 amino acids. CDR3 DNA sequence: TGTGCCAGCAGTTATGGAAACACCATATATTTT. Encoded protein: CASSYGNTIYF.

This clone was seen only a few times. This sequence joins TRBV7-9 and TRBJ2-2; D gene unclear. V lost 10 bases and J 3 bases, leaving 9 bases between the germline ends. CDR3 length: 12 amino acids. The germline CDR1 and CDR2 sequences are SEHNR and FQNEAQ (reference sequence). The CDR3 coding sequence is TGTGCCATCAACAGCCACACCGGGGAGCTGTTTTTT. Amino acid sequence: CAINSHTGELFF. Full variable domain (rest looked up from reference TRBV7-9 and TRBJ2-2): DTGVSQNPRHKITKRGQNVTFRCDPISEHNRLYWYRQTLGQGPEFLTYFQNEAQLEKSRLLSDRFSAERPKGSFSTLEIQRTEQGDSAMYLCAINSHTGELFFGEGSRLTVL.

CDR3 nucleotide sequence: TGTGCCAGCAGTTTCCTAGCGGATCGCACAGATACGCAGTATTTT. Its protein is CASSFLADRTDTQYF. The genes are TRBV28 and TRBJ2-3, with 7 bases that match TRBD2. With 3 bases clipped from V and 1 base from J, the junction kept 4 bases outside the gene matches. Germline lookup yields CDR1 MDHEN and CDR2 SYDVKM. CDR3 length: 15 residues.

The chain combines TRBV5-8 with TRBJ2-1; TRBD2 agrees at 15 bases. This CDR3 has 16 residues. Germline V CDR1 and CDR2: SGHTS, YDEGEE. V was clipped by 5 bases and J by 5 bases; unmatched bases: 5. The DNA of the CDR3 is TGTGCCAGCAGGGGACTAGCGGGAGGTTCCCACAATGAGCAGTTCTTC. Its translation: CASRGLAGGSHNEQFF.

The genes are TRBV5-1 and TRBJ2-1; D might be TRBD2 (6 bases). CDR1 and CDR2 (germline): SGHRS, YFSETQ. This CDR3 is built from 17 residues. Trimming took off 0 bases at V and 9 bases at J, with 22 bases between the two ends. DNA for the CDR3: TGCGCCAGCAGCTTGGCCGGCGGGGCCAGCGGAACACGTGAGCAGTTCTTC. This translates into CASSLAGGASGTREQFF.

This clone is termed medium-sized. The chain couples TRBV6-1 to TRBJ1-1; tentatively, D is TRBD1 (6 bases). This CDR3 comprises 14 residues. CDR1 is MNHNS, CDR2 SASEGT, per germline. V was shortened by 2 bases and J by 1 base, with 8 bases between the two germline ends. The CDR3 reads CASSERTENTEAFF. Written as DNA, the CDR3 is TGTGCCAGCAGTGAAAGGACAGAGAACACTGAAGCTTTCTTT.

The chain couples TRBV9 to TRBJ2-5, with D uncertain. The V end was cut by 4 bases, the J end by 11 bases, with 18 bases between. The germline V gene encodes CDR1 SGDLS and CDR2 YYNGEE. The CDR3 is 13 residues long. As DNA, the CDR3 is TGTGCCAGCAGCTCCTCCGGTACGGACGTACAGTACTTC. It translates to CASSSSGTDVQYF.

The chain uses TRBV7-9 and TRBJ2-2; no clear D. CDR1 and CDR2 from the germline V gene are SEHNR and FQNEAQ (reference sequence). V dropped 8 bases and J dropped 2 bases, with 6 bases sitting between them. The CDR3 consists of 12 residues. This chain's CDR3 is CASGFNTGELFF. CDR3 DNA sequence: TGTGCCAGCGGGTTCAACACCGGGGAGCTGTTTTTT. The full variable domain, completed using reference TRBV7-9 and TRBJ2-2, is DTGVSQNPRHKITKRGQNVTFRCDPISEHNRLYWYRQTLGQGPEFLTYFQNEAQLEKSRLLSDRFSAERPKGSFSTLEIQRTEQGDSAMYLCASGFNTGELFFGEGSRLTVL.

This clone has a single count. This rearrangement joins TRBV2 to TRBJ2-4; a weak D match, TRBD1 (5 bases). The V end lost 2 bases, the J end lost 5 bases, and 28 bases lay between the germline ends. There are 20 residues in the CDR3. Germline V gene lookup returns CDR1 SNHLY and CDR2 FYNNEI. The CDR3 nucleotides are TGTGCCAGCAGTGAAAAAGGGATAAGGGGCAGGATGGGCTTCGAAAACATTCAGTACTTC. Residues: CASSEKGIRGRMGFENIQYF. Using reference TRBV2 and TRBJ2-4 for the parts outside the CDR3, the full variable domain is EPEVTQTPSHQVTQMGQEVILRCVPISNHLYFYWYRQILGQKVEFLVSFYNNEISEKSEIFDDQFSVERPDGSNFTLKIRSTKLEDSAMYFCASSEKGIRGRMGFENIQYFGAGTRLSVL.

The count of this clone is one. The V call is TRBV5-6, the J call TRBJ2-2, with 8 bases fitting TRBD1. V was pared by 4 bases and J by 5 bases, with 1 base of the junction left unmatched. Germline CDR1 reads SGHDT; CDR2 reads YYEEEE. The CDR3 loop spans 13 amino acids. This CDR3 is CASSTGGTGELFF. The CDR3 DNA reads TGTGCCAGCAGCACAGGGGGAACCGGGGAGCTGTTTTTT.

The CDR3 nucleotides are TGTGCCAGCATCCAGCGGGAGGTGGGTCTTTACGAGCAGTACTTC. It specifies CASIQREVGLYEQYF. The chain uses TRBV6-1 and TRBJ2-7; 9 bases agree with TRBD2. Per germline, CDR1 MNHNS and CDR2 SASEGT. This CDR3 is 15 amino acids long. The trim removed 7 bases at V and 4 bases at J, leaving 11 bases unmatched.

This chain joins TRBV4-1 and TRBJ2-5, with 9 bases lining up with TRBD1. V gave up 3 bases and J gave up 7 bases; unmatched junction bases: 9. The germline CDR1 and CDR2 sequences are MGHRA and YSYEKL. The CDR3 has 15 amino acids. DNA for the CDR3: TGCGCCAGCAGCCAGGAACAGGGGGCCAGGGGGACCCAGTACTTC. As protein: CASSQEQGARGTQYF.

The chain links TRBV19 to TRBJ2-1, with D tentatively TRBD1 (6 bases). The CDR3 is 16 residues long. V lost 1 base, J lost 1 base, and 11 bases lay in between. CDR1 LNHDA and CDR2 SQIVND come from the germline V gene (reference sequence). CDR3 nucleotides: TGTGCCAGTAGTATAGGTAGGGGGTGGTCCTACAATGAGCAGTTCTTC. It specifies CASSIGRGWSYNEQFF.

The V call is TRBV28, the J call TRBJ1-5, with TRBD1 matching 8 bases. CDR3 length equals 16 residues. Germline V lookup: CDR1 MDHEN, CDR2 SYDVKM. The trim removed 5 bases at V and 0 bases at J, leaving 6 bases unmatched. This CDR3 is CASSPPGQASNQPQHF. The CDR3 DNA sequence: TGTGCCAGCAGTCCGCCGGGACAGGCTAGCAATCAGCCCCAGCATTTT.

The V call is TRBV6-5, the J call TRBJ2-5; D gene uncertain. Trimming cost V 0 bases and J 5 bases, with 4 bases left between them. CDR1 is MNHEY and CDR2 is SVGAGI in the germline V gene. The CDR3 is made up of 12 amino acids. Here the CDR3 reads CASSYSGETQYF. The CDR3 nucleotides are TGTGCCAGCAGTTACTCCGGGGAGACCCAGTACTTC.

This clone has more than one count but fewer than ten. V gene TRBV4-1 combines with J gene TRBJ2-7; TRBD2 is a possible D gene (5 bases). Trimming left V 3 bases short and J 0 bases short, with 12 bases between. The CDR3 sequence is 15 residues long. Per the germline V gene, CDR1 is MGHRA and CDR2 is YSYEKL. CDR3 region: CASSHGGGTSYEQYF. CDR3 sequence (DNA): TGCGCCAGCAGCCACGGAGGCGGTACCTCCTACGAGCAGTACTTC.

This chain's CDR3 is CASSTTGTGVGQPQHF. CDR3 nucleotide sequence: TGCGCCAGCAGCACTACCGGGACAGGGGTAGGGCAGCCCCAGCATTTT. The gene calls are TRBV4-1 and TRBJ1-5, with 10 nucleotides matching TRBD1. Germline-derived CDR1 and CDR2 are MGHRA and YSYEKL. J lost 7 bases, V lost 5 bases, and 11 bases had no gene match. The CDR3 extends over 16 amino acids.

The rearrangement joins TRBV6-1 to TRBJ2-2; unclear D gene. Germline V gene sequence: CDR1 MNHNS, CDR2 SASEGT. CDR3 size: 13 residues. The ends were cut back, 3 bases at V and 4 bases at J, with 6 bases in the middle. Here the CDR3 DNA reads TGTGCCAGCAGTGAGGGCCTCACCGGGGAGCTGTTTTTT. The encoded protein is CASSEGLTGELFF.

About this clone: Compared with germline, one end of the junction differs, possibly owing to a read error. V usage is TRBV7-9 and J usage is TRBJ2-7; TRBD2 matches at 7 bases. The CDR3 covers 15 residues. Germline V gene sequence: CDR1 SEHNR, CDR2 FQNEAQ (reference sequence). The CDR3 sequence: CASSLASKRDYEQYF. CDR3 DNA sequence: TGTGCCAGCAGCCTAGCTAGCAAGCGGGACTACGAGCAGTACTTC.

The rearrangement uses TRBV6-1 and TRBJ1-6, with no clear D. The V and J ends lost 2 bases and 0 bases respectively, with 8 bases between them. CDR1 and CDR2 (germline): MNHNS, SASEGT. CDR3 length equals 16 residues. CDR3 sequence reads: CASSETRSSYNSPLHF. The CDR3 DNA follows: TGTGCCAGCAGTGAAACTAGGAGCTCCTATAATTCACCCCTCCACTTT.

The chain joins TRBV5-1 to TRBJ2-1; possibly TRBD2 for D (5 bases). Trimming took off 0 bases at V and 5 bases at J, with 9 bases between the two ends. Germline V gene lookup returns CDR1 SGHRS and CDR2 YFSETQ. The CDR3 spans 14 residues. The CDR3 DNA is TGCGCCAGCAGCTTGGCCCTAGCTAACAATGAGCAGTTCTTC. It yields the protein CASSLALANNEQFF.

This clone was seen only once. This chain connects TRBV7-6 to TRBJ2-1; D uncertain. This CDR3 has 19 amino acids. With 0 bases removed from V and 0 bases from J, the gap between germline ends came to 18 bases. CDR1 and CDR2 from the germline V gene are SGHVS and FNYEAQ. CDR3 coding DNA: TGTGCCAGCAGCTTAGCGGGGTTTACGCAGCAACTCTCCTACAATGAGCAGTTCTTC. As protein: CASSLAGFTQQLSYNEQFF.

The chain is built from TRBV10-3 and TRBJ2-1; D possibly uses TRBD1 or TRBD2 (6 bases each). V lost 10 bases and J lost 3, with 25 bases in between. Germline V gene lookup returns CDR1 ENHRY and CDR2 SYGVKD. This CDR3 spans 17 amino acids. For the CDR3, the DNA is TGTGCCACCAGGGGAAGGGTACTAGCTGCCCTCTACAATGAGCAGTTCTTC. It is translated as CATRGRVLAALYNEQFF.

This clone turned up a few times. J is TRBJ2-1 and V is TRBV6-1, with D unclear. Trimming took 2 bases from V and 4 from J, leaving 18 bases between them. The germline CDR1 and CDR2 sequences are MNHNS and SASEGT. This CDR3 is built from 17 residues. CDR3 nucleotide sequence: TGTGCCAGCAGTGAATGGGCCCCGGAGACCGGGTACAATGAGCAGTTCTTC. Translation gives CASSEWAPETGYNEQFF.

CDR3 bases: TGTGCCAGCAGTTTCTATCAGGGGGTGCGAGGCAATGAGCAGTTCTTC. Protein sequence: CASSFYQGVRGNEQFF. The chain carries TRBV27 and TRBJ2-1; 7 nucleotides agree with TRBD1. Germline CDR1 reads MNHEY; CDR2 reads SMNVEV (reference sequence). This CDR3 contains 16 residues. V dropped 3 bases and J dropped 6; count of bases not matched to a gene: 11.

CDR3 DNA: TGCAGCATCTTCAGCCGGGGCTACGAGCAGTACTTC. Amino acid sequence: CSIFSRGYEQYF. The chain couples TRBV29-1 to TRBJ2-7; maybe TRBD2 (5 bases). CDR1 and CDR2 from the germline V gene are SQVTM and ANQGSEA. The CDR3 sequence is 12 residues long. Deletions cut 8 bases from V and 3 bases from J, with 14 bases between.